The present T cell receptor (beta chain) was sequenced within a study of T-cell reconstitution after alpha-beta-depleted transplantation in children. Unique molecular identifiers were incorporated into the prepared TCRbeta library. TCRdb itself ran the PCR reads through MiXCR, one entry per CDR3 protein. The sample records around 200,000 distinct CDR3 sequences, about 11% being singletons. The CDR3 is 17 residues long. Germline V gives CDR1 SGHDT, CDR2 YYEEEE. V was clipped by 0 bases and J by 6 bases; unmatched bases: 4. This clonotype occurred many times. The target antigen is unknown. Study findings and constraints: Expanded graft clones, several hundred of them, were reportedly the source of alpha-beta T cells about two months after transplant. One year post-transplant, T-cell counts and diversity were largely derived from T cells produced anew.

The material sequenced was PBMCs, taken before TCRalphabeta/CD19-depleted stem cell transplant. The clonotype was recovered from a child under two years old with acute myeloid leukemia, due to receive a stem cell transplant. V is TRBV5-6 and J is TRBJ2-1; 15 nucleotides align to TRBD2. The CDR3 region has the DNA TGTGCCAGCAGCTTGGGGACTAGCGGGAGGGCGGGCAATGAGCAGTTCTTC. Protein: CASSLGTSGRAGNEQFF.